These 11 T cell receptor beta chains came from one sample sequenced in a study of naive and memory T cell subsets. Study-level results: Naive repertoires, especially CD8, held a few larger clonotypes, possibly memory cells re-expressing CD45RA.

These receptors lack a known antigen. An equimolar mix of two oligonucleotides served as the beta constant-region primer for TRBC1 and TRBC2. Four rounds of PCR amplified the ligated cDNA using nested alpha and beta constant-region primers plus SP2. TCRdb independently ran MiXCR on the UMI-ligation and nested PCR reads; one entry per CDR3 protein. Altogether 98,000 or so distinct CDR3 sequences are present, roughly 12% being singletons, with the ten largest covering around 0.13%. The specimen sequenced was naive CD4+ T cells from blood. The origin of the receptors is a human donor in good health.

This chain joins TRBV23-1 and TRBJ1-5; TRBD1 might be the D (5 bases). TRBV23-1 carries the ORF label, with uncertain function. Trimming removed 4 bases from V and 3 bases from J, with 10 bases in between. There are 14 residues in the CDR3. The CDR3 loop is CASSPRAVNQPQHF. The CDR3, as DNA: TGCGCCAGCAGTCCCAGGGCAGTCAATCAGCCCCAGCATTTT.

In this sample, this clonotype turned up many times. The DNA for the CDR3 is TGTGCCAGCAGTTTCCTTTTGACATCCGGGGAGCTGTTTTTT. Translating gives CASSFLLTSGELFF. This chain connects TRBV5-5 to TRBJ2-2; D is undetermined. The CDR3 length is 14 residues. Germline lookup yields CDR1 SGHKS and CDR2 YYEKEE (reference sequence). The V gene lost 5 bases and the J gene lost 6 bases, with 14 bases spanning the gap.

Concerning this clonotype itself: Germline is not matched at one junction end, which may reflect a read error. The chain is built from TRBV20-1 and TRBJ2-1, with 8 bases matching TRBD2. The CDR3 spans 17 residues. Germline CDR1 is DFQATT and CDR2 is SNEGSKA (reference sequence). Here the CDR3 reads CGARARTALAGDKEQFF. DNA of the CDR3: TGCGGTGCTAGAGCGCGGACGGCTCTAGCGGGTGATAAGGAGCAGTTCTTC.

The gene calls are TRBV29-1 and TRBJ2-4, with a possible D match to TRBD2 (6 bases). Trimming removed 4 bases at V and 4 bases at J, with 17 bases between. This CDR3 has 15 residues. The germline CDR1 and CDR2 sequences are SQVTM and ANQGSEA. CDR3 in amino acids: CSVAGPRGEKNIQYF. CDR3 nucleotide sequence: TGCAGCGTTGCCGGGCCGCGCGGGGAGAAAAACATTCAGTACTTC.

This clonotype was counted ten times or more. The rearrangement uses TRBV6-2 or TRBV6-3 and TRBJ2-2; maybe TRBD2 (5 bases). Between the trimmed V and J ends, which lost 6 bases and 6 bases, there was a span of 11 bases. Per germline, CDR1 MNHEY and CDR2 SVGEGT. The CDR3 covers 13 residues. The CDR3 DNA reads TGTGCCAGCAGGCAGCTGAGGGCCGGGGAGCTGTTTTTT. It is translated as CASRQLRAGELFF.

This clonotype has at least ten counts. The CDR3: CASSLAPETEQYF. In DNA, the CDR3 is TGTGCCAGCAGCTTAGCCCCTGAAACCGAGCAGTATTTT. V and J are TRBV7-3 and TRBJ2-3; no firm D call. This CDR3 spans 13 amino acids. Trimming left V 2 bases short and J 11 bases short, with 14 bases between. CDR1 and CDR2 from the germline V gene are SGHTA and FQGTGA.

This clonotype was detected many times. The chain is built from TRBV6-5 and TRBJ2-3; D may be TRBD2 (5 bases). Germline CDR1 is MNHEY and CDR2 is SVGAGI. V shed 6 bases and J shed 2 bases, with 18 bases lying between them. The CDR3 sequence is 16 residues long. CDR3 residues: CASSKTPRGSTDTQYF. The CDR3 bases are TGTGCCAGCAGCAAGACCCCCCGGGGATCCACAGATACGCAGTATTTT.

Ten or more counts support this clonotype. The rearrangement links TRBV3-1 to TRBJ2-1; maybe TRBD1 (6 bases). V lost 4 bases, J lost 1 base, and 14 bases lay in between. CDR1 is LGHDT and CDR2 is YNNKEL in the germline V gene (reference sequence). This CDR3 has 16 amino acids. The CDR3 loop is CASSPAGVRSYNEQFF. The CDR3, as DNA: TGTGCCAGCAGCCCGGCAGGGGTGAGATCCTACAATGAGCAGTTCTTC.

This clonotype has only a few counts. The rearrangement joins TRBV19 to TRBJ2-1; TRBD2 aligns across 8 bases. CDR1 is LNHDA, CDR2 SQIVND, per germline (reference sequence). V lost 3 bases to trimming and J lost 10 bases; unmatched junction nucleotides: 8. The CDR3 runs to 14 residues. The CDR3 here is CASSIADQRGEQFF. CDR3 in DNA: TGTGCCAGTAGTATCGCGGATCAGCGGGGGGAGCAGTTCTTC.

Written as DNA, the CDR3 is TGTGCCAGCAGGAGGGGGGGGAACCGCTTTGGCTACACCTTC. This sequence encodes CASRRGGNRFGYTF. The chain joins TRBV6-1 to TRBJ1-2, with D possibly being TRBD1 (6 bases). This CDR3 has 14 amino acids. Germline V gene lookup returns CDR1 MNHNS and CDR2 SASEGT. The V end was cut by 6 bases, the J end by 7 bases, with 18 bases between.

The CDR3 loop reads CAWSAGETQYF. For the CDR3, the DNA is TGTGCCTGGAGTGCAGGAGAGACCCAGTACTTC. The chain uses TRBV30 and TRBJ2-5; D remains ambiguous. This CDR3 has 11 amino acids. Germline lookup yields CDR1 GTSNPN and CDR2 SVGIG (reference sequence). V lost 1 base to trimming and J lost 4 bases, with 4 bases between them.